This T cell receptor (beta chain) was retrieved from a study of shared clonotypes between healthy human individuals. CDR3 length equals 14 residues. Trimming took 5 bases from V and 8 from J, leaving 16 bases between them. Germline V gene data show CDR1 as MNHEY and CDR2 as SMNVEV (reference sequence). TCRdb's table, derived via immunoSEQ multiplex PCR, lists solely in-frame clones and lacks some. The sample holds approximately 740,000 clones; 92% are singletons and the top ten take nearly 25%. CD45RO negativity and positive selection for CCR7 defined naive CD8 cells, a population that excluded terminally differentiated effector memory CD45RA+ cells.

This clonotype originated in a man younger than 45 in good health. Source material: naive CD8+ T cells sorted from blood. This chain uses TRBV27 with TRBJ2-1; no reliable D call. The CDR3 DNA reads as TGTGCCAGCAGTCGCCGACCCGAGATCCATGAGCAGTTCTTC. Translation gives CASSRRPEIHEQFF.